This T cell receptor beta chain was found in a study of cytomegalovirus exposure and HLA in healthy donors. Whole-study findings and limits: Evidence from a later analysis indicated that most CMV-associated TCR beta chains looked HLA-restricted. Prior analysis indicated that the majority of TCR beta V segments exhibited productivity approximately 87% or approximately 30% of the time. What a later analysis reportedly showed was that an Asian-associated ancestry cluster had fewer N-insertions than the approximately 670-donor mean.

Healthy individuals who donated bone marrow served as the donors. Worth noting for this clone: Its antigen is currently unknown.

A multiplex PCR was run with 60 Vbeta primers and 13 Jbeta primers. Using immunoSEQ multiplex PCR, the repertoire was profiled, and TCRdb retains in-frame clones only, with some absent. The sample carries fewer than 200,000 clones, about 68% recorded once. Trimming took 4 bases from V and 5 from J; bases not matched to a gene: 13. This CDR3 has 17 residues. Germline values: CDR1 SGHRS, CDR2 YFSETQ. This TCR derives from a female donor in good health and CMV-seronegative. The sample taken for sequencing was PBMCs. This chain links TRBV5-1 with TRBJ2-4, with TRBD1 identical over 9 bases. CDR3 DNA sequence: TGCGCCAGCAGCCCGAACAGGGGGCAGGTTTCGGAAAACATTCAGTACTTC. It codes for CASSPNRGQVSENIQYF.